The rows below give T cell receptor beta chains drawn from one sample of a study of CD8+ T cells in alopecia areata. Measured with immunoSEQ multiplex PCR; TCRdb has only the in-frame clones, and not every one. The sample consists of approximately 280,000 clones, roughly 64% of them appearing once. This sample comprised CD4+ T cells sorted from blood, obtained at week 24, from a patient treated with tofacitinib. Every receptor here comes from a human donor with alopecia areata. Both conserved end residues are part of each CDR3. D genes are given only for firm matches. Clone size is stated in some rows and not others, as once, few, many or a class when expanded.

V gene,D gene,clone size,J gene,CDR3 DNA,CDR3 protein
TRBV7-3,TRBD2,few,TRBJ2-7,TGTGCCAGCAGCTTAAGCGGGGGACGAGCCTACGAGCAGTACTTC,CASSLSGGRAYEQYF
TRBV2,TRBD1,.,TRBJ2-3,TGTGCCAGCACTCCGGACAGGGCATATACGCAGTATTTT,CASTPDRAYTQYF
TRBV10-3,.,.,TRBJ1-5,TGTGCCATCAGTGCAGGGGATCAGCCCCAGCATTTT,CAISAGDQPQHF
TRBV7-9,TRBD1,.,TRBJ1-5,TGTGCCAGCAGCGGCCGGGACAGGGGAATCTATAGCAATCAGCCCCAGCATTTT,CASSGRDRGIYSNQPQHF
TRBV6-1,.,.,TRBJ1-2,TGTGCCAGGGGGTCCGGCGGACGCGGCTACACCTTC,CARGSGGRGYTF
TRBV4-2,.,.,TRBJ1-2,TGTGCCAGCAGCCAAGGGGGCTTGGAGCCTGGCTACACCTTC,CASSQGGLEPGYTF
TRBV5-1,.,few,TRBJ1-6,TGCGCCAGCAGCTTGGGAGACTCCTATAATTCACCCCTCCACTTT,CASSLGDSYNSPLHF
TRBV28,TRBD1,few,TRBJ2-3,TGTGCCAGCAGTTTACCCAGGGGGAATGCAGATACGCAGTATTTT,CASSLPRGNADTQYF
TRBV5-4,TRBD1,.,TRBJ2-2,TGTGCCAGCAGCGTGGGGGACAGGGTTACCGGGGAGCTGTTTTTT,CASSVGDRVTGELFF
TRBV7-3,.,.,TRBJ1-1,TGTGCCAGCAGCCCACAACCCCTCCCGGAACCCACTGAAGCTTTCTTT,CASSPQPLPEPTEAFF
TRBV9,.,.,TRBJ2-3,TGTGCCAGCAGCTCCTATAATGGACCGAGCACAGATACGCAGTATTTT,CASSSYNGPSTDTQYF
TRBV29-1,.,few,TRBJ2-3,.,CSVRARPSTDTQYF
TRBV4-1,.,few,TRBJ1-2,TGCGCCAGCAGCCAAGACGGGTCTAACTATGGCTACACCTTC,CASSQDGSNYGYTF
TRBV6-5,.,.,TRBJ1-1,TGTGCCAGCAGTTACAAAGGGCCGGGGGACACTGAAGCTTTCTTT,CASSYKGPGDTEAFF
TRBV7-9,.,many,TRBJ2-3,TGTGCCGGGGGCTACGCAGATACGCAGTATTTT,CAGGYADTQYF
TRBV5-4,.,.,TRBJ2-5,TGTGCCAGCAGCTACCAAATTGGGCAAGAGACCCAGTACTTC,CASSYQIGQETQYF
TRBV29-1,.,few,TRBJ2-5,TGCAGCGTTGAAGACAGGGCGATAAGGGAGACCCAGTACTTC,CSVEDRAIRETQYF
TRBV7-8,.,.,TRBJ2-7,TGTGCCAGCAGCCGTAGGGGGGAATCCTACGAGCAGTACTTC,CASSRRGESYEQYF
TRBV29-1,.,.,TRBJ2-2,TGCAGCGTTTCAAAGGCGGGCGGCACCGGGGAGCTGTTTTTT,CSVSKAGGTGELFF
TRBV29-1,.,.,TRBJ2-6,TGCAGCGTGTCCTACAGACGGTCTGGGGCCAACGTCCTGACTTTC,CSVSYRRSGANVLTF
TRBV4-3,.,.,TRBJ2-7,TGCGCCAGCAGCCAAGAAAAGAGGTCCTACGAGCAGTACTTC,CASSQEKRSYEQYF
TRBV13,TRBD1,.,TRBJ2-7,TGTGCCAGCAGCTCCTACTCCGGGACAGGCTCCTACGAGCAGTACTTC,CASSSYSGTGSYEQYF
TRBV6-5,TRBD1,once,TRBJ1-1,TGTGCCAGCAGTCGACAGGGAGGGTACACTGAAGCTTTCTTT,CASSRQGGYTEAFF
TRBV30,TRBD2,few,TRBJ2-3,TGTGCCTGGAGTAAGAGCGGGGGGGCCCTTTTTCGTAGCACAGATACGCAGTATTTT,CAWSKSGGALFRSTDTQYF
TRBV6-5,.,.,TRBJ1-2,TGTGCCAGCAGTTACTCTCAGGGCGCCAACTATGGCTACACCTTC,CASSYSQGANYGYTF
TRBV25-1,TRBD1,few,TRBJ1-2,TGTGCCAGCAGCCAAAGCGGAGCACAGGGGGTTTACTATGGCTACACCTTC,CASSQSGAQGVYYGYTF
TRBV19,TRBD1,.,TRBJ2-5,TGTGCCAGTAGTACTCCCGGGGACAGGGCGGACCAAGAGACCCAGTACTTC,CASSTPGDRADQETQYF